These T cell receptor beta chains were read from a single sample in a study of cytotoxic CD8 clonotypes in ibrutinib-treated CLL. TCRdb's table, derived via immunoSEQ multiplex PCR, lists solely in-frame clones and lacks some. The table shows some 12,000 clones, with around three quarters occurring only once. This material consisted of PBMCs, taken at disease progression, from a patient treated with ibrutinib. The receptors were sampled from a human donor with chronic lymphocytic leukemia. CDR3s include the opening cysteine and the closing phenylalanine or tryptophan. Fields, in order: J gene, D gene, clone size, V gene, CDR3 protein, CDR3 DNA. D genes are given only for firm matches. Where a row states a size, it is once, few, many or the class of an expanded clone; other rows omit it.

TRBJ1-2,.,few,TRBV28,CASSLFGMGYTF,TGTGCCAGCAGTTTATTTGGAATGGGCTACACCTTC
TRBJ1-1,TRBD1,.,TRBV7-3,CASSLGTGRGTEAFF,TGTGCCAGCAGCTTAGGGACAGGGAGGGGGACTGAAGCTTTCTTT
TRBJ2-7,.,.,TRBV18,CASSPRRDGSYEQYF,TGTGCCAGCTCACCACGCCGGGACGGCTCCTACGAGCAGTACTTC
TRBJ2-7,.,.,TRBV6-1,CARGGSYEQYF,TGTGCCAGGGGGGGATCCTACGAGCAGTACTTC
TRBJ1-2,TRBD1,.,TRBV6-5,CASSPLDRVYGYTF,TGTGCCAGCAGCCCCCTGGACAGGGTCTATGGCTACACCTTC
TRBJ1-5,TRBD1,few,TRBV18,CASSPTGQEDQPQHF,TGTGCCAGCTCACCAACGGGACAGGAAGACCAGCCCCAGCATTTT
TRBJ2-5,.,.,TRBV5-4,CASSSQGLETQYF,TGTGCCAGCAGCTCACAGGGTCTGGAGACCCAGTACTTC
TRBJ1-1,.,.,TRBV15,CATSVYTEAFF,TGTGCCACCAGCGTTTACACTGAAGCTTTCTTT
TRBJ1-3,.,.,TRBV6-9,CASSYYSIPGASGNTIYF,TGTGCCAGCAGTTATTATTCCATTCCAGGGGCCTCTGGAAACACCATATATTTT
TRBJ1-1,.,.,TRBV13,CASSLQGGGTEAFF,TGTGCCAGCAGCTTACAGGGCGGGGGGACTGAAGCTTTCTTT
TRBJ2-7,.,.,TRBV18,CASSPGQSTPYEQYF,TGTGCCAGCTCACCAGGGCAGAGCACCCCCTACGAGCAGTACTTC
TRBJ1-1,.,.,TRBV10-3,CAISDLTGVNTEAFF,TGTGCCATCAGCGACCTGACAGGAGTAAACACTGAAGCTTTCTTT
TRBJ1-1,.,few,TRBV18,CASSPTQGTEAFF,TGTGCCAGCTCACCAACCCAGGGAACTGAAGCTTTCTTT
TRBJ2-2,.,medium-sized,TRBV7-3,CASSSTLGPTGELFF,TGTGCCAGCAGCTCTACTCTAGGACCAACCGGGGAGCTGTTTTTT
TRBJ2-1,.,.,TRBV18,CASSPGPEAYEQFF,TGTGCCAGCTCACCGGGCCCCGAGGCCTATGAGCAGTTCTTC
TRBJ2-1,TRBD2,.,TRBV19,CASSIGTSGIYNEQFF,TGTGCCAGTAGTATAGGGACTAGCGGGATATACAATGAGCAGTTCTTC
TRBJ1-3,.,.,TRBV29-1,CSVEDHGNTIYF,TGCAGCGTTGAAGATCACGGAAACACCATATATTTT
TRBJ1-1,.,once,TRBV18,CASSPVPGADGTEAFF,TGTGCCAGCTCACCGGTTCCGGGGGCCGACGGTACTGAAGCTTTCTTT
TRBJ2-5,.,.,TRBV2,CASSNRHPQETQYF,TGTGCCAGCTCAAACCGGCACCCACAAGAGACCCAGTACTTC
TRBJ1-3,.,few,TRBV30,CAWSPSRRASGNTIYF,TGTGCCTGGAGTCCATCCCGGAGGGCCTCTGGAAACACCATATATTTT
TRBJ2-3,.,.,TRBV5-6,CASSLYGTDTQYF,TGTGCCAGCAGCTTGTATGGCACAGATACGCAGTATTTT
TRBJ1-4,.,hyperexpanded,TRBV29-1,CSVVRGIGEKLFF,TGCAGCGTTGTACGAGGGATTGGGGAAAAACTGTTTTTT
TRBJ2-7,TRBD1,once,TRBV7-8,CASSSGDREYF,TGTGCCAGCAGCTCTGGGGACAGAGAGTACTTC
TRBJ2-1,.,.,TRBV9,CASSVGWAGSYNEQFF,TGTGCCAGCAGCGTAGGTTGGGCAGGGAGCTACAATGAGCAGTTCTTC
TRBJ2-5,TRBD2,.,TRBV5-1,CASSPAAGVGLETQYF,TGCGCCAGCAGCCCGGCGGCGGGGGTCGGGTTAGAGACCCAGTACTTC
TRBJ2-1,.,once,TRBV6-5,CASTNSRRYSYNEQFF,TGTGCCAGCACTAACTCCCGACGTTACTCCTACAATGAGCAGTTCTTC
TRBJ2-1,.,few,TRBV9,CASSVRVEPYNEQFF,TGTGCCAGCAGCGTGCGGGTCGAACCCTACAATGAGCAGTTCTTC
TRBJ2-6,.,.,TRBV6-1,CAISGAHGANVLTF,TGTGCCATTTCGGGGGCGCATGGGGCCAACGTCCTGACTTTC
TRBJ2-6,TRBD1,.,TRBV5-1,CASSLEPGQVGSGANVLTF,TGCGCCAGCAGCTTGGAACCGGGACAGGTGGGCTCTGGGGCCAACGTCCTGACTTTC
TRBJ2-3,.,.,TRBV7-7,CAIGGADTQYF,TGTGCCATCGGGGGCGCAGATACGCAGTATTTT
TRBJ1-2,.,.,TRBV5-1,CASSLVGEGYTF,TGCGCCAGCAGCTTGGTGGGGGAGGGCTACACCTTC
TRBJ2-6,TRBD1,.,TRBV9,CASSVEPWTGRSGANVLTF,TGTGCCAGCAGCGTAGAACCATGGACAGGACGCTCTGGGGCCAACGTCCTGACTTTC
TRBJ1-5,.,once,TRBV10-2,CASRGEGIGNQPQHF,TGCGCCAGCAGGGGGGAGGGTATTGGCAATCAGCCCCAGCATTTT
TRBJ1-4,.,.,TRBV28,CAARKGGREKLFF,TGTGCAGCCCGTAAGGGGGGGCGGGAAAAACTGTTTTTT
TRBJ1-2,.,.,TRBV6-1,CASSEKVQGRYGYTF,TGTGCCAGCAGTGAAAAGGTCCAGGGACGCTATGGCTACACCTTC
TRBJ1-2,.,.,TRBV10-3,CAIRRGFGYGYTF,TGTGCCATCAGAAGGGGATTTGGCTATGGCTACACCTTC
TRBJ2-7,.,.,TRBV18,CASSPLQGGIYEQYF,TGTGCCAGCTCACCACTGCAGGGGGGAATCTACGAGCAGTACTTC
TRBJ2-5,TRBD1,.,TRBV19,CASSIGGTVGTQYF,TGTGCCAGTAGTATAGGGGGGACAGTTGGGACCCAGTACTTC
TRBJ2-1,TRBD2,.,TRBV5-4,CASSFRGAYNEQFF,TGTGCCAGCAGCTTCCGGGGGGCCTACAATGAGCAGTTCTTC
TRBJ2-3,.,.,TRBV28,CASSLHRMGTDTQYF,TGTGCCAGCAGTTTGCATAGGATGGGTACAGATACGCAGTATTTT
TRBJ2-7,.,.,TRBV4-1,CASSPPQGGEQYF,TGCGCCAGCAGCCCACCTCAGGGGGGCGAGCAGTACTTC
TRBJ1-1,.,.,TRBV19,CASTPIQGGTEAFF,TGTGCCAGTACCCCCATACAGGGTGGCACTGAAGCTTTCTTT
TRBJ1-1,.,.,TRBV5-1,CASSLAYGLNTEAFF,TGCGCCAGCAGCTTGGCCTACGGTCTGAACACTGAAGCTTTCTTT
TRBJ2-5,.,.,TRBV2,CASLWQSQETQYF,TGTGCCAGCCTTTGGCAGTCCCAAGAGACCCAGTACTTC
TRBJ1-2,.,.,TRBV6-1,CASSRDRNYGYTF,TGTGCCAGCAGCCGCGATCGCAATTATGGCTACACCTTC
TRBJ1-5,.,.,TRBV4-1,CASSRKPGLWNQPQHF,TGCGCCAGCAGCCGAAAACCGGGATTGTGGAATCAGCCCCAGCATTTT
TRBJ1-2,TRBD1,.,TRBV4-1,CASSQDEGAFGYTF,TGCGCCAGCAGCCAAGATGAGGGGGCATTTGGCTACACCTTC
TRBJ2-2,TRBD1,.,TRBV11-2,CASTWDRGPGELFF,TGTGCCAGCACCTGGGACAGGGGCCCCGGGGAGCTGTTTTTT
TRBJ1-1,.,.,TRBV4-2,CASSQDRRDTEAFF,TGTGCCAGCAGCCAAGATAGGAGGGACACTGAAGCTTTCTTT
TRBJ2-1,.,few,TRBV28,CASRIANEQFF,TGTGCCAGCCGAATCGCCAATGAGCAGTTCTTC
TRBJ2-3,TRBD2,.,TRBV7-8,CASSLARSGGANTQYF,TGTGCCAGCAGCTTAGCGCGCAGCGGGGGGGCAAATACGCAGTATTTT
TRBJ1-2,TRBD1,.,TRBV7-9,CASNLVQGASRGYTF,TGTGCCAGCAACCTAGTACAGGGGGCTTCTAGGGGCTACACCTTC
TRBJ2-1,.,.,TRBV6-4,CASSHSGHEQFF,TGTGCCAGCAGCCACTCGGGGCATGAGCAGTTCTTC
TRBJ1-2,.,few,TRBV25-1,CASRPYGYTF,TGTGCCAGCAGACCTTATGGCTACACCTTC
TRBJ2-7,TRBD2,.,TRBV7-9,CASSARLAGEFYEQYF,TGTGCCAGCAGCGCCCGACTAGCGGGAGAATTCTACGAGCAGTACTTC
TRBJ2-3,TRBD2,.,TRBV11-2,CASSLAWTSGSPPDTQYF,TGTGCCAGCAGCTTAGCATGGACTAGCGGGAGCCCCCCAGATACGCAGTATTTT
TRBJ1-1,.,.,TRBV4-1,CASSSPGGVNTEAFF,TGCGCCAGCAGCTCACCCGGTGGGGTGAACACTGAAGCTTTCTTT
TRBJ2-2,.,.,TRBV5-4,CASSLSSPKGELFF,TGTGCCAGCAGCTTGAGCTCACCTAAAGGGGAGCTGTTTTTT
TRBJ2-7,.,.,TRBV28,CASSPPGRGLGYEQYF,TGTGCCAGCAGTCCCCCCGGACGGGGGTTGGGTTACGAGCAGTACTTC
TRBJ2-7,TRBD2,.,TRBV7-9,CASSFSGRYEQYF,TGTGCCAGCAGCTTTAGCGGGAGATACGAGCAGTACTTC